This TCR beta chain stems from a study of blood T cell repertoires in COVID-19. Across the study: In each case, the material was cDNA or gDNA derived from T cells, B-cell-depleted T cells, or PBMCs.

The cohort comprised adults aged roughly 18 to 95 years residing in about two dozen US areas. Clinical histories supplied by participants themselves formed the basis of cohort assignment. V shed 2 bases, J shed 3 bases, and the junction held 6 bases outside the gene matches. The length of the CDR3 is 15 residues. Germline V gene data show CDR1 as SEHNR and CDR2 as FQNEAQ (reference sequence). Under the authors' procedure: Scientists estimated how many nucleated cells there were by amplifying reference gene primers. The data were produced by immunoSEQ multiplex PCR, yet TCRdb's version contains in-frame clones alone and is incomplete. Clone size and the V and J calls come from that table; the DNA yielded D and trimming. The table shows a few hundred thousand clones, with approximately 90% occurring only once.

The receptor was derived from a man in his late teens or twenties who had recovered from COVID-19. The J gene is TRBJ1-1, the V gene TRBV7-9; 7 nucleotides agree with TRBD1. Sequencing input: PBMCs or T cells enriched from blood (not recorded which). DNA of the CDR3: TGTGCCAGCAGCTTAAGGGGGCAGGGGGACACTGAAGCTTTCTTT. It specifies CASSLRGQGDTEAFF.